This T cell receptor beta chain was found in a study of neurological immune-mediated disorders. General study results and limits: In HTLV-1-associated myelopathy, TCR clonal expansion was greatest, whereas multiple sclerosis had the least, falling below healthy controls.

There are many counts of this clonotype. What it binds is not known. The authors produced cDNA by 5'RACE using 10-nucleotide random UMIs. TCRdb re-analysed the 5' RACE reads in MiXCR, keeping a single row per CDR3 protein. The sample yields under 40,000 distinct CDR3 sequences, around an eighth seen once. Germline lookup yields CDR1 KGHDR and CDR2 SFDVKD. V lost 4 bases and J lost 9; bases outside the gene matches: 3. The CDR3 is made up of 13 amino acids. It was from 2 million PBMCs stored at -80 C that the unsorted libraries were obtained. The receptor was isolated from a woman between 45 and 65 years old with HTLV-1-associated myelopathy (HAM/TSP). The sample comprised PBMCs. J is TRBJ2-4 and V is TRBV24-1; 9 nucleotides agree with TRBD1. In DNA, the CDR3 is TGTGCCACCAGTGAAGGACAGGGGAGCATTCAGTACTTC. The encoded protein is CATSEGQGSIQYF.